This T cell receptor (beta chain) was documented in a study of T cells after yellow fever vaccination. General study findings and limits: The appearance of a small share of clonotypes in both CD4 and CD8 compartments was observed.

In the case of this clonotype: Its antigen is currently unknown.

V was pared by 0 bases and J by 0 bases, with 8 bases between. The CDR3 consists of 15 residues. The V gene's germline CDR1 is MNHEY and CDR2 SVGAGI. TCRdb fed the 5' RACE reads into MiXCR, producing one record per CDR3 protein. Among roughly 300,000 distinct CDR3 sequences listed, around 7% were seen once. The origin of this receptor is a man between 18 and 35 years old who received the YFV17D yellow fever vaccine. The chain employs TRBV6-5 and TRBJ1-1; TRBD1 might be the D (6 bases). The input for sequencing was PBMCs, taken approximately 47 days after the first yellow fever vaccination. CDR3 sequence: CASSYSTGMNTEAFF. In DNA, the CDR3 is TGTGCCAGCAGTTACTCGACAGGCATGAACACTGAAGCTTTCTTT.